In its sample, the clone carrying this T cell receptor beta chain was seen once. Antigen unknown. This sample is drawn from a study of blood T cells in healthy people across ages. With a J-beta primer mix and a sample-barcoded 5' primer, a second PCR ran 7 to 11 cycles. TCRdb recomputed calls from the 5' RACE reads with MiXCR, one row per CDR3 protein. The repertoire includes approximately 780,000 distinct CDR3 sequences, under 30% of them detected once, and over 2.5% sits in the top ten. General study points: Getting older went along with TCR beta diversity per million T cells dropping roughly linearly.

The same data also contributed to another study, on T cells of mothers and their children. That study reports: cDNA synthesis used all extracted RNA, 1.5 ug per 15 ul. During the second PCR, the M1S primer introduced sample barcodes along with 2-4 random nucleotides.

The sample taken for sequencing was blood. This receptor was obtained from a boy aged 10-17 years in good health.

CDR3 residues: CASSLRGTGGSNTGELFF. CDR3 DNA sequence: TGTGCCAGCAGCCTACGCGGGACAGGAGGATCGAACACCGGGGAGCTGTTTTTT. This chain connects TRBV7-9 to TRBJ2-2; TRBD1 matches 8 bases. Looked up from germline, CDR1 is SEHNR and CDR2 is FQNEAQ (reference sequence). Trimming took 5 bases from V and 0 from J; bases not matched to a gene: 11. This CDR3 region has 18 residues.